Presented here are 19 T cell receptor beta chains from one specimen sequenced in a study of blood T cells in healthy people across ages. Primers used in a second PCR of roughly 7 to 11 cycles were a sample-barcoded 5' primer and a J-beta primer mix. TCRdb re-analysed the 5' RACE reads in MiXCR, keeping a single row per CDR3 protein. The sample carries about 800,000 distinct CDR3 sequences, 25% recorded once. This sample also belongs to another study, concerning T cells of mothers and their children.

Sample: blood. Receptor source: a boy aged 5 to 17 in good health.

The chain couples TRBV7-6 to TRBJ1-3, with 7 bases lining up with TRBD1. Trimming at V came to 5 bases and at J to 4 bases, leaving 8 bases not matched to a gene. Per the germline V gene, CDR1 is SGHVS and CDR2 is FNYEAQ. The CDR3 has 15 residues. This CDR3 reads CASSPTGPSGNTIYF. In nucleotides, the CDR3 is TGTGCCAGCAGCCCGACAGGGCCCTCCGGAAACACCATATATTTT.

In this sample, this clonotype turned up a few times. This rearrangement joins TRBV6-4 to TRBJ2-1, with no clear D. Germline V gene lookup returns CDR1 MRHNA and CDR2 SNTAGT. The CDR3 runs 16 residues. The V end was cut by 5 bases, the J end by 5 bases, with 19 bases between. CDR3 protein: CASSSRPSPTHNEQFF. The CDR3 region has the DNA TGTGCCAGCAGTTCCCGGCCCAGTCCGACTCACAATGAGCAGTTCTTC.

This chain's CDR3 is CASSYSSGPYEQYF. CDR3 sequence (DNA): TGTGCCAGCAGTTACTCAAGCGGTCCTTACGAGCAGTACTTC. The V and J genes are TRBV6-2 or TRBV6-3 and TRBJ2-7, with D perhaps matching TRBD2 (5 bases). This CDR3 has 14 amino acids. V lost 0 bases and J lost 4, with 10 bases in between. CDR1 and CDR2 (germline): MNHEY, SVGEGT.

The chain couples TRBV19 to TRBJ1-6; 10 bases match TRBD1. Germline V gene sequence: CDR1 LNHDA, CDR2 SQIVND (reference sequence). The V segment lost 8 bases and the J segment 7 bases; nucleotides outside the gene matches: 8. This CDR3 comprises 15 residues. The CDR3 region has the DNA TGTGCCAGTGCCCGCTCGGGACAGGGGAATTCACCCCTCCACTTT. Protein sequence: CASARSGQGNSPLHF.

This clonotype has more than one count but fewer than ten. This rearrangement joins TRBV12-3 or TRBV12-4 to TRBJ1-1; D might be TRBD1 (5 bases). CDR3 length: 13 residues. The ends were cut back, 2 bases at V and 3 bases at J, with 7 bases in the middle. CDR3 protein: CASSLWGDTEAFF. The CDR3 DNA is TGTGCCAGCAGTTTATGGGGGGACACTGAAGCTTTCTTT.

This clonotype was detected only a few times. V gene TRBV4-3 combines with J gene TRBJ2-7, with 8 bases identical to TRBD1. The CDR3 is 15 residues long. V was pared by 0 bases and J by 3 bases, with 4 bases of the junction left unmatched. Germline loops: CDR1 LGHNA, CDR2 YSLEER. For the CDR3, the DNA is TGCGCCAGCAGCCAAGATGGGACAGGAGGCTACGAGCAGTACTTC. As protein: CASSQDGTGGYEQYF.

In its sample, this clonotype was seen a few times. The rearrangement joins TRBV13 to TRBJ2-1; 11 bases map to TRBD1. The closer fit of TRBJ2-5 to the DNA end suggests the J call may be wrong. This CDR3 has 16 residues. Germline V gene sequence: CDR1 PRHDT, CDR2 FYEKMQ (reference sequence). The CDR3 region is CASSRWTGGVMETQYF. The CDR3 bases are TGTGCCAGCAGCCGTTGGACAGGGGGCGTAATGGAGACCCAGTACTTC.

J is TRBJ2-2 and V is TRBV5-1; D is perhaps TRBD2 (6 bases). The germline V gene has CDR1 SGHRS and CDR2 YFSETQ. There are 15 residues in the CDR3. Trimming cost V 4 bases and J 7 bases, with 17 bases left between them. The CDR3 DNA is TGCGCCAGCAGCCTGGGAGGAGGGACCGTCGGGGAGCTGTTTTTT. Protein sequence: CASSLGGGTVGELFF.

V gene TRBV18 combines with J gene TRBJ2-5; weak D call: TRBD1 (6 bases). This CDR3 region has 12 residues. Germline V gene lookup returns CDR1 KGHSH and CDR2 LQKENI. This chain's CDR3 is CATGHLQETQYF. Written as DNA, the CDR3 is TGTGCGACGGGACACCTCCAAGAGACCCAGTACTTC. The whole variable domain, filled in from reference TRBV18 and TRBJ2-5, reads NAGVMQNPRHLVRRRGQEARLRCSPMKGHSHVYWYRQLPEEGLKFMVYLQKENIIDESGMPKERFSAEFPKEGPSILRIQQVVRGDSAAYFCATGHLQETQYFGPGTRLLVL.

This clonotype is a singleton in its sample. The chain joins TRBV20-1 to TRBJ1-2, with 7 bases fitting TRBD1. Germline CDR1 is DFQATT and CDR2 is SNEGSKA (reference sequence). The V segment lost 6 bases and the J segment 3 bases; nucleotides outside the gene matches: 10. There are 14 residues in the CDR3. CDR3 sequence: CSAQGGGAYYGYTF. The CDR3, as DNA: TGCAGTGCCCAGGGAGGGGGCGCCTACTATGGCTACACCTTC.

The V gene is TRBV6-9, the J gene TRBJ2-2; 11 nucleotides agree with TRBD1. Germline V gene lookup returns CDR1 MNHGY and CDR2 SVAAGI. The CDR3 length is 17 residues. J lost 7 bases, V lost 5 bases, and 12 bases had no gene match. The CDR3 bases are TGTGCCAGCAGTGCCGGGACAGGGGGTCCAGTGGACGGGGAGCTGTTTTTT. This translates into CASSAGTGGPVDGELFF.

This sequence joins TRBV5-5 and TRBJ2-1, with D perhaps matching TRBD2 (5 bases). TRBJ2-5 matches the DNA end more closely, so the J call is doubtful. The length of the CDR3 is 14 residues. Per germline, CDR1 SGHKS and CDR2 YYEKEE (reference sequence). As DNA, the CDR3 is TGTGCCAGCAGCCTCCCTCGGCTCGGGAAGACCCAGTACTTC. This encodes CASSLPRLGKTQYF.

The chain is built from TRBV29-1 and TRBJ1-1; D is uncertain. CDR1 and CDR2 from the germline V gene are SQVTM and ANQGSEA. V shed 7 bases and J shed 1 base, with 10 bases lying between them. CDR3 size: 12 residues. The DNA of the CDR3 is TGCAGCGGGAAGGAGCCGAACACTGAAGCTTTCTTT. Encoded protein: CSGKEPNTEAFF.

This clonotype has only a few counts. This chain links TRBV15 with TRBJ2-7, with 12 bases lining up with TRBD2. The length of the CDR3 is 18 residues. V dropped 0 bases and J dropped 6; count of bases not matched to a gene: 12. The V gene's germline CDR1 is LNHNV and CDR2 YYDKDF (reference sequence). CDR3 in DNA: TGTGCCACCAGCAGAGATGATTTGAGGCTAGCGGGAGGGGGCGAGCAGTACTTC. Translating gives CATSRDDLRLAGGGEQYF.

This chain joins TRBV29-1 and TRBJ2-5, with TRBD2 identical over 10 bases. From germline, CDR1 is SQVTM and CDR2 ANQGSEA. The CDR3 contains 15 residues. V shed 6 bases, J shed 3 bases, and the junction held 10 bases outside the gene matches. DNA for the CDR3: TGCAGCGTCTGGACTAGCGGAGCCTCGAAAGAGACCCAGTACTTC. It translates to CSVWTSGASKETQYF.

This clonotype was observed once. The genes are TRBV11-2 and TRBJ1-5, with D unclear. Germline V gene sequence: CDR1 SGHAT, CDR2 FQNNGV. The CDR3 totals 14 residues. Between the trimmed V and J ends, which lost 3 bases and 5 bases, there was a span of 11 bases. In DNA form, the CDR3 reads TGTGCCAGCAGCTTTTCTCAAAGGGATCAGCCCCAGCATTTT. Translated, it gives CASSFSQRDQPQHF.

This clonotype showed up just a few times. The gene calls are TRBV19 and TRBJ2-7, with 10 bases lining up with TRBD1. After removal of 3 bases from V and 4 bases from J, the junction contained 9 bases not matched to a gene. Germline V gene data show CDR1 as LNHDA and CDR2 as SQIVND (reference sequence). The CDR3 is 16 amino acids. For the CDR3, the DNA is TGTGCCAGTAGTATCGGAACCGGGACAGGGGAGTACGAGCAGTACTTC. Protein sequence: CASSIGTGTGEYEQYF.

CDR3 amino acids: CASSRDQVGDTQYF. CDR3 DNA sequence: TGTGCCAGCAGCAGAGACCAGGTCGGGGATACGCAGTATTTT. This chain uses TRBV7-9 with TRBJ2-3; no reliable D call. CDR1 is SEHNR, CDR2 FQNEAQ, per germline (reference sequence). This CDR3 has 14 residues. V lost 5 bases, J lost 6 bases, and 15 bases lay in between.

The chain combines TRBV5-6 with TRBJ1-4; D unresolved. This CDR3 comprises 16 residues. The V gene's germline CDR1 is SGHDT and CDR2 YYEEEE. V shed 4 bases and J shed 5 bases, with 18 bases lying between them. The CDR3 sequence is CASSRPHRSRNEKLFF. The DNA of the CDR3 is TGTGCCAGCAGCCGACCCCATAGGTCCCGGAATGAAAAACTGTTTTTT.